This T cell receptor beta chain was found in a study of cytomegalovirus exposure and HLA in healthy donors. Both 60 Vbeta primers and 13 Jbeta primers went into the PCR. The repertoire was sequenced with immunoSEQ multiplex PCR; TCRdb's copy has only in-frame clones and lacks some. The data show about 150,000 clones, with approximately 80% seen just once and around 2% held by the top ten. Study-level points and caveats: In a later analysis, compared with equally common non-associated chains, HLA-associated beta chains were more expanded. There were several of the most significant clusters that appeared linked to common viral pathogens in a later analysis. Presence/absence results assume similar sequencing depth per donor, which may not hold.

On this clone: Its antigen is unidentified.

The junction had 18 bases not matched to a gene; V was cut back by 4 bases and J by 7 bases. CDR1 is LGHNT and CDR2 is FRNRAP in the germline V gene. The CDR3 consists of 19 residues. The gene calls are TRBV12-5 and TRBJ2-7; 14 bases match TRBD2. This clonotype was sampled from a man aged 25-45 years in good health and CMV-seronegative. Sequencing was done on a sample of PBMCs. CDR3 residues: CASGYLTGTSGRGLVEQYF. The CDR3 region has the DNA TGTGCTAGTGGTTACCTAACCGGGACTAGCGGGAGAGGTTTGGTAGAGCAGTACTTC.